The text below deals with one T cell receptor beta chain. TCRdb's table, derived via immunoSEQ multiplex PCR, lists solely in-frame clones and lacks some. This table holds 600,000 to 900,000 clones, approximately 83% found once. This entry is derived from a study of shared T cell receptors in the human thymus. The V end lost 6 bases, the J end lost 6 bases, and 18 bases lay between the germline ends. CDR3 size: 15 residues. Germline V gene data show CDR1 as ENHRY and CDR2 as SYGVKD. These data were likewise used in another study, on human thymus T cells. According to that study: Unrelated individuals reportedly shared highly overlapping thymic TCR repertoires.

Material: thymocytes. The sequence came from a girl less than two years old with a congenital heart defect. This chain connects TRBV10-3 to TRBJ1-3; possibly TRBD1 for D (6 bases). The chain's CDR3 is CAIRATTGRLNTIYF. CDR3 bases: TGTGCCATCAGAGCGACGACAGGACGCCTAAACACCATATATTTT.